The entry below describes one T cell receptor beta chain. As processed by the authors: The assay estimated nucleated cells by amplifying reference gene primers. Some clones are missing from TCRdb's copy, which holds only in-frame ones; the method was immunoSEQ multiplex PCR. V, J and clone size derive from that table, while D and trimming were established from the DNA sequence. This table holds a few hundred thousand clones, approximately 87% found once. The sample comes from a study of blood T cell repertoires in COVID-19. In the study overall: Italy, Spain and the United States were the sources of the convalescent and acute COVID-19 samples. The cDNA or gDNA used as material had been derived from T cells, B-cell-depleted T cells, or PBMCs.

What was sequenced was peripheral blood. The source is a woman between 50 and 59 years old with active or convalescent COVID-19.

CDR3 in DNA: TGTGCCAGCAGTGAAGCGCTAGGGGGACAGGCAGCTTTCTTT. Translated: CASSEALGGQAAFF. The chain joins TRBV2 to TRBJ1-1, with 8 bases lining up with TRBD1. The CDR3 runs 14 residues. V lost 0 bases, J lost 10 bases, and 7 bases stayed unmatched. In germline, CDR1 is SNHLY, CDR2 FYNNEI.